A single T cell receptor (beta chain) is shown here with its context. The antigen remains unidentified. One entry per CDR3 protein results from TCRdb running MiXCR on the reads. The sample gives 900,000 to 950,000 distinct CDR3 sequences, 25% to 40% of which show up once; 10% to 15% is in the top ten. This specimen belongs to a study of T cell repertoires in cytomegalovirus infection. Study at large: Through public TCR beta signatures, both CMV infection and matching HLA type were indicated.

This CDR3 contains 18 residues. CDR1 and CDR2 from the germline V gene are LGHNT and FRNRAP. V lost 4 bases to trimming and J lost 2 bases; unmatched junction nucleotides: 7. Whole-study findings and limits: Summed frequency of public TCR beta families distinguished CMV carriers with the relevant HLA. The response measured ex vivo was dominated by TCR beta clonotypes (HLA-C-restricted and CMV-specific).

The specimen was cultured CD8+ T cells from PBMCs, collected from culture after CMV antigen stimulation. The genes are TRBV12-5 and TRBJ2-1, with 14 nucleotides matching TRBD2. The source is a human donor in good health (CMV status not recorded). Some clones in this sample may be carry-over from other donors' samples. CDR3 in amino acids: CASGSQATSGGAYNEQFF. The CDR3 DNA follows: TGTGCTAGTGGTTCTCAAGCGACTAGCGGGGGGGCCTACAATGAGCAGTTCTTC.